Shown below are 25 T cell receptor beta chains from a single sample sequenced in a study of blood T cell repertoires in COVID-19. Some clones are missing from TCRdb's copy, which holds only in-frame ones; the method was immunoSEQ multiplex PCR. The sample carries a few hundred thousand clones, about 88% recorded once. The sequenced sample was PBMCs or T cells enriched from blood (not recorded which). The source of these receptors is a woman in her 30s who had recovered from COVID-19.

The chain employs TRBV12-5 and TRBJ1-1; D might be TRBD1 (6 bases). CDR1 and CDR2 (germline): LGHNT, FRNRAP. The CDR3 is 14 residues long. The ends were cut back, 2 bases at V and 1 base at J, with 8 bases in the middle. The DNA for the CDR3 is TGTGCTAGTGGTTTGCAGGGGACGAACACTGAAGCTTTCTTT. As protein: CASGLQGTNTEAFF.

This chain connects TRBV9 to TRBJ1-6; TRBD1 aligns across 7 bases. With V trimmed by 0 bases and J by 9 bases, 3 bases remained unmatched. Looked up from germline, CDR1 is SGDLS and CDR2 is YYNGEE. CDR3 size: 14 residues. The CDR3 region has the DNA TGTGCCAGCAGCGTAGACACAGGGGCTTCACCCCTCCACTTT. Encoded protein: CASSVDTGASPLHF.

The chain employs TRBV30 and TRBJ1-2; possible D gene TRBD1, 6 bases. Germline-derived CDR1 and CDR2 are GTSNPN and SVGIG (reference sequence). Between the trimmed V and J ends, which lost 0 bases and 8 bases, there was a span of 13 bases. The CDR3 is 13 amino acids. As DNA, the CDR3 is TGTGCCTGGAGTGTAGGGGGGGCAGGAGGCTACACCTTC. Protein: CAWSVGGAGGYTF.

V and J are TRBV2 and TRBJ2-1; D might be TRBD2 (6 bases). Germline CDR1 SNHLY, CDR2 FYNNEI. Trimming shortened V by 7 bases and J by 4 bases, and 11 bases separated the two germline ends. This CDR3 is built from 13 residues. CDR3 bases: TGTGCCAGCAACCTACGGGGGTACAATGAGCAGTTCTTC. This codes for CASNLRGYNEQFF.

The chain combines TRBV7-9 with TRBJ1-2; D remains unclear. V was cut by 4 bases and J by 5 bases, with 5 bases left in between. Germline V CDR1 and CDR2: SEHNR, FQNEAQ (reference sequence). CDR3 length: 11 amino acids. As DNA, the CDR3 is TGTGCCAGCAGCTCCCTGTATGGCTACACCTTC. Protein sequence: CASSSLYGYTF. The full variable domain, rest sourced from reference TRBV7-9 and TRBJ1-2, is DTGVSQNPRHKITKRGQNVTFRCDPISEHNRLYWYRQTLGQGPEFLTYFQNEAQLEKSRLLSDRFSAERPKGSFSTLEIQRTEQGDSAMYLCASSSLYGYTFGSGTRLTVV.

The CDR3 here is CASSPGRWGGEQYF. The CDR3 nucleotides are TGTGCCAGCAGCCCGGGTCGGTGGGGCGGCGAGCAGTACTTC. The V call is TRBV6-2 or TRBV6-3, the J call TRBJ2-7; D possibly corresponds to TRBD1 (5 bases). The CDR3 totals 14 residues. Germline V CDR1 and CDR2: MNHEY, SVGEGT. Trimming left V 6 bases short and J 6 bases short, with 18 bases between.

The chain has TRBV14 and TRBJ1-1; D unclear. The CDR3 totals 15 residues. Per germline, CDR1 SGHDN and CDR2 FVKESK. The V gene lost 1 base and the J gene lost 4 bases, with 13 bases spanning the gap. The CDR3 protein is CASSQGWKRGTEAFF. The CDR3, as DNA: TGTGCCAGCAGCCAAGGTTGGAAGCGGGGCACTGAAGCTTTCTTT.

V usage is TRBV7-2 and J usage is TRBJ1-6, with D maybe TRBD1 (6 bases). V lost 5 bases and J lost 10, with 9 bases in between. The CDR3 runs to 12 residues. CDR1 and CDR2 (germline): SGHTA, FQGNSA. The CDR3 spells CASSPRGSPLHF. CDR3 DNA: TGTGCCAGCAGCCCCAGGGGATCACCCCTCCACTTT.

The chain couples TRBV28 to TRBJ2-7, with TRBD1 matching over 9 bases. The CDR3 runs 14 residues. Germline V gene sequence: CDR1 MDHEN, CDR2 SYDVKM. J lost 4 bases, V lost 2 bases, and 3 bases had no gene match. The CDR3 loop reads CASSLGGQGYEQYF. The DNA of the CDR3 is TGTGCCAGCAGTTTAGGGGGACAGGGATACGAGCAGTACTTC.

This chain links TRBV27 with TRBJ2-1, with 7 bases fitting TRBD2. The CDR3 contains 14 residues. Germline-derived CDR1 and CDR2 are MNHEY and SMNVEV (reference sequence). V was pared by 1 base and J by 5 bases, with 2 bases of the junction left unmatched. For the CDR3, the DNA is TGTGCCAGCAGTTTATATCGGGGGGACAATGAGCAGTTCTTC. Its translation is CASSLYRGDNEQFF.

This clone was seen ten or more times. The chain joins TRBV5-1 to TRBJ1-4; no reliable D call. Looked up from germline, CDR1 is SGHRS and CDR2 is YFSETQ. V lost 0 bases, J lost 8 bases, and 14 bases lay in between. The CDR3 contains 15 residues. The CDR3 DNA sequence: TGCGCCAGCAGCTTGGACGGGTCCGACGGGGAAAAACTGTTTTTT. It yields the protein CASSLDGSDGEKLFF.

The chain recombines TRBV5-4 with TRBJ2-3, with 9 bases aligning to TRBD2. J gave up 6 bases and V 3 bases, and 11 bases lay outside the gene matches. This CDR3 comprises 16 residues. Germline CDR1 SGHNT, CDR2 YYREEE (reference sequence). As DNA, the CDR3 is TGTGCCAGCAGCTCCGAGGGCCTAGCGGGGACCGATACGCAGTATTTT. Amino acid sequence: CASSSEGLAGTDTQYF.

The chain couples TRBV2 to TRBJ1-4; 9 bases fit TRBD1. V shed 11 bases and J 3 bases; nucleotides not matched to a gene: 10. The CDR3 runs to 15 residues. Germline V gives CDR1 SNHLY, CDR2 FYNNEI. CDR3 sequence (DNA): TGTGCCGGCGTTGAAGACAGGGGGGCTAATGAAAAACTGTTTTTT. It codes for CAGVEDRGANEKLFF.

The rearrangement uses TRBV5-1 and TRBJ2-1; TRBD2 matches at 10 bases. V lost 6 bases, J lost 1 base, and 7 bases stayed unmatched. Per germline, CDR1 SGHRS and CDR2 YFSETQ. The CDR3 contains 16 residues. DNA for the CDR3: TGCGCCAGCACCCCTGGAGCGGGGGGGTCCTACAATGAGCAGTTCTTC. Its protein is CASTPGAGGSYNEQFF.

A single count supports this clone. The chain links TRBV7-2 to TRBJ1-2; no firm D call. The CDR3 length is 15 residues. V was clipped by 1 base and J by 8 bases, with 17 bases between them. Germline V lookup: CDR1 SGHTA, CDR2 FQGNSA. CDR3 sequence: CASSLVPERVGGYTF. CDR3 nucleotide sequence: TGTGCCAGCAGCTTAGTCCCCGAGAGGGTAGGGGGCTACACCTTC. Based on the CDR3 plus reference TRBV7-2 and TRBJ1-2, the full variable domain is GAGVSQSPSNKVTEKGKDVELRCDPISGHTALYWYRQSLGQGLEFLIYFQGNSAPDKSGLPSDRFSAERTGGSVSTLTIQRTQQEDSAVYLCASSLVPERVGGYTFGSGTRLTVV.

The gene calls are TRBV14 and TRBJ2-7, with 11 positions matching TRBD2. V was clipped by 3 bases and J by 7 bases; unmatched bases: 11. Germline V CDR1 and CDR2: SGHDN, FVKESK. This CDR3 has 16 amino acids. CDR3 coding DNA: TGTGCCAGCAGCCAGTATGGGACTAGCGGCGTTGGGGAGCAGTACTTC. It encodes CASSQYGTSGVGEQYF.

The chain recombines TRBV28 with TRBJ2-4, with a possible D match to TRBD2 (6 bases). The CDR3 sequence is 19 residues long. The V gene lost 2 bases and the J gene lost 0 bases, with 20 bases spanning the gap. Germline values: CDR1 MDHEN, CDR2 SYDVKM. The CDR3 loop is CASSLNLGSGSLAKNIQYF. DNA of the CDR3: TGTGCCAGCAGTTTAAATCTGGGAAGCGGGTCGCTAGCCAAAAACATTCAGTACTTC.

The chain is built from TRBV21-1 and TRBJ2-5; the D call TRBD2 from the table was never checked on the DNA. TRBV21-1 is designated a pseudogene. The CDR3 runs 19 residues. The CDR3 is CASRRAAGASGINQETQYF. CDR3 DNA sequence: TGTGCCAGCAGACGAGCAGCGGGGGCTAGCGGGATCAACCAAGAGACCCAGTACTTC.

As DNA, the CDR3 is TGTGCCATCAGGCCAGAAACAGGGGAAAAACTGTTTTTT. Amino acids: CAIRPETGEKLFF. The gene calls are TRBV10-3 and TRBJ1-4; tentatively, D is TRBD1 (6 bases). V shed 6 bases and J shed 8 bases, with 13 bases lying between them. The CDR3 has 13 residues. Germline V gene data show CDR1 as ENHRY and CDR2 as SYGVKD.

This chain joins TRBV30 and TRBJ2-1; the D gene is possibly TRBD1 (5 bases). Germline lookup yields CDR1 GTSNPN and CDR2 SVGIG (reference sequence). Trimming shortened V by 5 bases and J by 9 bases, and 26 bases separated the two germline ends. The CDR3 runs to 16 residues. CDR3 DNA: TGTGCCTGGGAAGAGGATACAGGAGAGTCGGTTTTTGAGCAGTTCTTC. It encodes CAWEEDTGESVFEQFF.

The CDR3 here is CASSPGQLTDTQYF. The CDR3 bases are TGTGCCAGCAGCCCCGGACAGCTCACAGATACGCAGTATTTT. The J gene is TRBJ2-3, the V gene TRBV7-3, with a weak D call TRBD1 (6 bases). The length of the CDR3 is 14 residues. In germline, CDR1 is SGHTA, CDR2 FQGTGA. Trimming left V 5 bases short and J 2 bases short, with 11 bases between.

The chain is built from TRBV5-1 and TRBJ1-2; D is unresolved. CDR1 SGHRS and CDR2 YFSETQ come from the germline V gene. This CDR3 spans 14 amino acids. V lost 0 bases, J lost 2 bases, and 8 bases lay in between. The CDR3 DNA reads TGCGCCAGCAGCTTGGTGGCGGCAAACTATGGCTACACCTTC. Amino acids: CASSLVAANYGYTF.

The chain combines TRBV12-3 or TRBV12-4 with TRBJ1-2; a possible D gene is TRBD1 (5 bases). V was cut by 6 bases and J by 5 bases, with 10 bases left in between. The CDR3 totals 12 residues. The CDR3 protein is CASSRRVYGYTF. CDR3 coding DNA: TGTGCCAGCAGCCGCAGGGTGTATGGCTACACCTTC.

The chain links TRBV19 to TRBJ2-3; D ambiguous. Germline values: CDR1 LNHDA, CDR2 SQIVND (reference sequence). Trimming left V 0 bases short and J 2 bases short, with 9 bases between. The CDR3 loop spans 15 amino acids. The CDR3 sequence is CASSIEGFATDTQYF. CDR3 sequence (DNA): TGTGCCAGTAGTATAGAGGGCTTCGCCACAGATACGCAGTATTTT.

CDR3 residues: CASSRQQVNSPLHF. In DNA, the CDR3 is TGTGCCAGCAGTAGACAGCAAGTCAATTCACCCCTCCACTTT. The genes are TRBV2 and TRBJ1-6, with D perhaps matching TRBD1 (5 bases). This CDR3 region has 14 residues. Germline values: CDR1 SNHLY, CDR2 FYNNEI. V was clipped by 5 bases and J by 7 bases, with 12 bases between them.